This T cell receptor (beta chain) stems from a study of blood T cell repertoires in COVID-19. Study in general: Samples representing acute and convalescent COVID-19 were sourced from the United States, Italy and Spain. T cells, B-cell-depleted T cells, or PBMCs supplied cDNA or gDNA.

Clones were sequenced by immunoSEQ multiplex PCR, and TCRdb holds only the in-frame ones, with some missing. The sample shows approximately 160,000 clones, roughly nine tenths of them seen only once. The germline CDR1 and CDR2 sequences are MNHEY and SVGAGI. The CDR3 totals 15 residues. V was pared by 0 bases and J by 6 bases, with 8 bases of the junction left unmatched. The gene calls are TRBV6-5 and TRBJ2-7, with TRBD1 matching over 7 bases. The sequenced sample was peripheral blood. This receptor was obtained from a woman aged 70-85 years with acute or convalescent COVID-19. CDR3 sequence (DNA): TGTGCCAGCAGTTACTCTCCGACAGGGTATGGCGAGCAGTACTTC. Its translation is CASSYSPTGYGEQYF.